This TCR beta chain emerged from a study of cytomegalovirus exposure and HLA in healthy donors. CDR3 length: 16 residues. The junction had 10 bases not matched to a gene; V was cut back by 6 bases and J by 0 bases. CDR1 WNHNN and CDR2 SYGVQD come from the germline V gene (reference sequence). This clone was counted once. The target antigen is unknown. Use of 60 Vbeta and 13 Jbeta primers characterized the PCR. Produced via immunoSEQ multiplex PCR; TCRdb's table is partial and in-frame only. The data contain about 89,000 clones, around 64% of them singletons. General study points: In terms of immune exposure information, only CMV serostatus was available. A list of roughly 180 TCR beta chains associated with cytomegalovirus was given.

The source is a man aged 30-40 years in good health and CMV-seronegative. V usage is TRBV10-1 and J usage is TRBJ2-7, with 8 bases identical to TRBD2. The sequenced sample was PBMCs. In DNA form, the CDR3 reads TGCGCCAGCAGCGCCCATAGCGGGGCTAGCTCCTACGAGCAGTACTTC. This codes for CASSAHSGASSYEQYF.